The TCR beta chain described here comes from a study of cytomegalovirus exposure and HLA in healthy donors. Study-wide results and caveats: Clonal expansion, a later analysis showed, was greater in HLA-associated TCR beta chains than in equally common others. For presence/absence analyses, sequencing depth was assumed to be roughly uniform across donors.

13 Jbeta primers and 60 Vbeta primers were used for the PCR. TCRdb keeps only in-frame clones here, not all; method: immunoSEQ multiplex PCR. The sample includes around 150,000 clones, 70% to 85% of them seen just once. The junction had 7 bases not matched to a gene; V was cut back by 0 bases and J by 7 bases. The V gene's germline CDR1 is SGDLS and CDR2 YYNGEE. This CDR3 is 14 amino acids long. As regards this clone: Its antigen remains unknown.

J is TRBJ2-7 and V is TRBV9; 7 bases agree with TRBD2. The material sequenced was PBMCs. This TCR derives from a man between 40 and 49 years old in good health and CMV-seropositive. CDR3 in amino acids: CASSVAGGLGEQYF. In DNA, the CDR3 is TGTGCCAGCAGCGTAGCGGGGGGACTTGGGGAGCAGTACTTC.